A single sample gave rise to the 21 T cell receptor beta chains below, sequenced in a study of identical twins. MiXCR, applied by TCRdb to the 5' RACE reads, yields one record per CDR3 protein. The sample carries 550,000 to 700,000 distinct CDR3 sequences, 21% recorded once. These data are also associated with another study on T cells expressing NK-cell markers.

Material for sequencing was PBMCs. These receptors all come from a young woman in good health.

The table lists this clonotype with a few counts. The chain joins TRBV6-1 to TRBJ2-5, with 8 bases that match TRBD2. The CDR3 extends over 15 amino acids. The trim removed 6 bases at V and 7 bases at J, leaving 13 bases unmatched. The germline V gene encodes CDR1 MNHNS and CDR2 SASEGT. CDR3 loop: CASRSFGTREGTQYF. The DNA for the CDR3 is TGTGCCAGCAGAAGTTTTGGGACCCGGGAGGGGACCCAGTACTTC.

The V gene is TRBV20-1, the J gene TRBJ2-3; TRBD1 agrees at 8 bases. Per germline, CDR1 DFQATT and CDR2 SNEGSKA (reference sequence). This CDR3 comprises 15 residues. Trimming at V came to 0 bases and at J to 4 bases, leaving 6 bases not matched to a gene. For the CDR3, the DNA is TGCAGTGCTAGAGACGGGACAGGAGGGGCAGATACGCAGTATTTT. It is translated as CSARDGTGGADTQYF.

This clonotype was observed at least ten times. The V gene is TRBV7-2, the J gene TRBJ2-1; TRBD1 agrees at 8 bases. Trimming took 1 base from V and 12 from J; bases not matched to a gene: 2. CDR1 and CDR2 from the germline V gene are SGHTA and FQGNSA. The CDR3 extends over 12 amino acids. The CDR3 bases are TGTGCCAGCAGCTTAGTAGACAGGGGGCAGTTCTTC. Residues: CASSLVDRGQFF.

The chain is built from TRBV25-1 and TRBJ1-2; D may be TRBD1 (5 bases). Germline lookup yields CDR1 MGHDK and CDR2 SYGVNS. The CDR3 extends over 13 amino acids. The V gene lost 6 bases and the J gene lost 8 bases, with 16 bases spanning the gap. The CDR3 protein is CASRTDWEGGYTF. Written as DNA, the CDR3 is TGTGCCAGCAGGACGGACTGGGAGGGGGGCTACACCTTC.

The sample holds many counts of this clonotype. The V and J genes are TRBV12-3 or TRBV12-4 and TRBJ1-1, with D uncertain. Trimming took off 1 base at V and 1 base at J, with 4 bases between the two ends. This CDR3 spans 13 amino acids. CDR3 region: CASSLGANTEAFF. The CDR3 DNA is TGTGCCAGCAGTTTAGGGGCGAACACTGAAGCTTTCTTT.

CDR3 sequence reads: CSARDQMRGQIEDQPQHF. The DNA of the CDR3 is TGCAGTGCTAGAGATCAGATGAGGGGCCAGATTGAGGATCAGCCCCAGCATTTT. The chain uses TRBV20-1 and TRBJ1-5; D is perhaps TRBD1 (5 bases). Trimming cost V 0 bases and J 5 bases, with 23 bases left between them. CDR3 size: 18 residues. CDR1 is DFQATT and CDR2 is SNEGSKA in the germline V gene (reference sequence).

Many counts were recorded for this clonotype. The chain recombines TRBV20-1 with TRBJ2-7; 11 bases are a match to TRBD2. CDR1 and CDR2 from the germline V gene are DFQATT and SNEGSKA (reference sequence). The CDR3 contains 13 residues. V was clipped by 5 bases and J by 5 bases; unmatched bases: 5. The CDR3 region is CSALTSGIDEQYF. As DNA, the CDR3 is TGCAGTGCTCTGACTAGCGGGATAGACGAGCAGTACTTC.

At least ten counts were recorded for this clonotype. J is TRBJ2-4 and V is TRBV6-2 or TRBV6-3; no reliable D call. With 8 bases removed from V and 6 bases from J, the gap between germline ends came to 14 bases. This CDR3 spans 13 amino acids. The germline CDR1 and CDR2 sequences are MNHEY and SVGEGT. The CDR3 bases are TGTGCCAGCGGCTTGGCGCCCATAAACATTCAGTACTTC. The encoded protein is CASGLAPINIQYF.

CDR3 residues: CASSWGIRIGTNEQFF. In DNA, the CDR3 is TGCGCCAGCAGCTGGGGAATTAGGATAGGTACGAATGAGCAGTTCTTC. This rearrangement joins TRBV5-1 to TRBJ2-1; D remains unclear. The CDR3 has 16 amino acids. Germline assignment: CDR1 SGHRS and CDR2 YFSETQ. Trimming took 3 bases from V and 7 from J, leaving 20 bases between them.

In its sample, this clonotype was seen a few times. The rearrangement uses TRBV6-1 and TRBJ1-6; D unclear. CDR1 is MNHNS and CDR2 is SASEGT in the germline V gene. Trimming stripped 3 bases from V and 1 base from J, with 13 bases between. The CDR3 extends over 17 amino acids. Here the CDR3 DNA reads TGTGCCAGCAGTGACGGCGTTGTTGGGTCCTATAATTCACCCCTCCACTTT. Translating it yields CASSDGVVGSYNSPLHF.

The chain carries TRBV12-3 or TRBV12-4 and TRBJ2-7; weak D call: TRBD1 (6 bases). The CDR3 has 16 residues. V was clipped by 6 bases and J by 5 bases, with 23 bases between them. The CDR3 here is CASSQPPGHSPNEQYF. In DNA form, the CDR3 reads TGTGCCAGCAGCCAACCGCCGGGACACTCTCCTAACGAGCAGTACTTC.

This chain uses TRBV3-1 with TRBJ2-3; D call uncertain. V dropped 0 bases and J dropped 4 bases, with 5 bases sitting between them. The CDR3 has 13 amino acids. Looked up from germline, CDR1 is LGHDT and CDR2 is YNNKEL (reference sequence). CDR3 loop: CASSQELPDTQYF. The CDR3 DNA follows: TGTGCCAGCAGCCAAGAACTACCAGATACGCAGTATTTT.

This clonotype was recorded at least ten times. This chain joins TRBV12-3 or TRBV12-4 and TRBJ2-1, with D possibly matching TRBD2 (5 bases). V was cut by 6 bases and J by 5 bases, with 14 bases left in between. The CDR3 length is 14 residues. Here the CDR3 reads CASSHPPEDNEQFF. DNA for the CDR3: TGTGCCAGCAGCCATCCCCCGGAGGACAATGAGCAGTTCTTC.

This chain joins TRBV7-2 and TRBJ2-7; 7 bases match TRBD2. The CDR3 totals 13 residues. The V and J ends lost 3 bases and 6 bases, in that order; junction bases with no gene match: 5. Germline-derived CDR1 and CDR2 are SGHTA and FQGNSA. The CDR3 DNA sequence: TGTGCCAGCAGCTTCCTAGCGGAGTCCGAGCAGTACTTC. Its translation: CASSFLAESEQYF.

The chain combines TRBV9 with TRBJ1-1; no clear D gene. Deletions cut 0 bases from V and 3 bases from J, with 12 bases between. This CDR3 has 15 amino acids. Germline assignment: CDR1 SGDLS and CDR2 YYNGEE. The chain's CDR3 is CASSVGPTYYTEAFF. CDR3 nucleotides: TGTGCCAGCAGCGTAGGGCCAACCTATTACACTGAAGCTTTCTTT.

This clonotype was detected ten times or more. A junction boundary mismatches the germline segment, possibly from a read error. This chain connects TRBV12-3 or TRBV12-4 to TRBJ2-7; D is perhaps TRBD2 (6 bases). The CDR3 consists of 15 residues. CDR3 nucleotide sequence: TGTGCCAGCAGCCCCATTATAGCGGCACCCTATGAGCAGTACTTC. It translates to CASSPIIAAPYEQYF.

This chain connects TRBV7-9 to TRBJ2-7; the D gene is possibly TRBD2 (5 bases). The germline V and J ends were trimmed by 8 bases and 7 bases, with 24 bases remaining between them. The CDR3 contains 15 residues. Germline-derived CDR1 and CDR2 are SEHNR and FQNEAQ (reference sequence). DNA of the CDR3: TGTGCCAGCTCCCCGGACGTTTGGCCTTCGGGGGAGCAGTACTTC. It yields the protein CASSPDVWPSGEQYF.

This clonotype was counted a single time. J is TRBJ2-3 and V is TRBV5-4; D call uncertain. The CDR3 has 14 residues. Deletions cut 2 bases from V and 1 base from J, with 8 bases between. Per germline, CDR1 SGHNT and CDR2 YYREEE (reference sequence). CDR3 nucleotide sequence: TGTGCCAGCAGCTTTAGCATACGCACAGATACGCAGTATTTT. Translating it yields CASSFSIRTDTQYF.

V and J are TRBV7-9 and TRBJ2-4, with D unresolved. Trimming cost V 1 base and J 1 base, with 8 bases left between them. Germline V gives CDR1 SEHNR, CDR2 FQNEAQ (reference sequence). The CDR3 consists of 15 residues. DNA of the CDR3: TGTGCCAGCAGCTTAGATCTAGAGGCCAAAAACATTCAGTACTTC. This gives the protein CASSLDLEAKNIQYF.

V gene TRBV13 combines with J gene TRBJ2-3, with D perhaps matching TRBD2 (5 bases). The CDR3 sequence is 18 residues long. The germline gives CDR1 PRHDT, CDR2 FYEKMQ (reference sequence). Deletions cut 3 bases from V and 7 bases from J, with 26 bases between. Here the CDR3 DNA reads TGTGCCAGCAGCTTTCCTTCACTGGATAACCGAGCGGTGAATACGCAGTATTTT. This gives the protein CASSFPSLDNRAVNTQYF.

This clonotype was detected only a few times. The CDR3 sequence: CASSLLQGPEETQYF. The CDR3 coding sequence is TGCGCCAGCAGCTTGCTACAGGGTCCGGAAGAGACCCAGTACTTC. The chain couples TRBV5-1 to TRBJ2-5; TRBD1 might be the D (6 bases). The germline gives CDR1 SGHRS, CDR2 YFSETQ. Trimming pared 1 base from V and 3 bases from J, leaving 13 bases between. The CDR3 is 15 residues long.